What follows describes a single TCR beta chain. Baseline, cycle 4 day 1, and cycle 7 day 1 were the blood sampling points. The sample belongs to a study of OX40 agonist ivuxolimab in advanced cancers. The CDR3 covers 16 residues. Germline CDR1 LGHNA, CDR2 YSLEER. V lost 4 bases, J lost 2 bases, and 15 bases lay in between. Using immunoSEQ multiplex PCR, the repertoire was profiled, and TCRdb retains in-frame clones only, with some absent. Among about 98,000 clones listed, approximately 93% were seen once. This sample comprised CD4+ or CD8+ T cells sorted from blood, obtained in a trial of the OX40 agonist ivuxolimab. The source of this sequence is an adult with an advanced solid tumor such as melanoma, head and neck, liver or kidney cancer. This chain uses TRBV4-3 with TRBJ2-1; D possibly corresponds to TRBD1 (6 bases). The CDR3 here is CASSPSPGDAYNEQFF. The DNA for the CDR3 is TGCGCCAGCAGCCCCTCCCCAGGGGATGCCTACAATGAGCAGTTCTTC.